The 21 T cell receptor beta chains in this list originate from one sample, sequenced in a study of T cells expressing NK-cell markers. TCRdb reprocessed the 5' RACE reads and reports one entry per CDR3 protein, with no DNA. This listing includes some 190,000 distinct CDR3 sequences. Sequenced material: blood T cells: a sorted CD56 or NKG2C T cell subset, CD4+ or CD8+ T cells, or bulk PBMC T cells (not recorded which). Receptors originate from a man aged 18 to 70 in good health.

The rearrangement joins TRBV10-3 to TRBJ1-1; absent DNA, TCRdb's TRBD1 call cannot be checked. Germline CDR1 and CDR2: ENHRY and SYGVKD. The CDR3 runs 14 residues. This CDR3 is CAISDGHLNTEAFF.

The chain carries TRBV7-6 and TRBJ2-7; TCRdb designates TRBD1, a call that cannot be tested without DNA. The CDR3 has 13 residues. The V gene's germline CDR1 is SGHVS and CDR2 FNYEAQ. CDR3 amino acids: CASSYNRDYEQYF.

The chain employs TRBV7-3 and TRBJ2-3; checking the TCRdb D call of TRBD2 is not possible without DNA. The CDR3 is made up of 15 amino acids. Germline CDR1 is SGHTA and CDR2 is FQGTGA. The CDR3 loop reads CASSLLGGSTDTQYF.

The chain links TRBV7-6 to TRBJ2-7; as DNA is missing, the TRBD1 call by TCRdb cannot be tested. This CDR3 spans 16 amino acids. The germline V gene encodes CDR1 SGHVS and CDR2 FNYEAQ. The chain's CDR3 is CASSLEGETGIYEQYF.

This chain uses TRBV13 with TRBJ2-3; checking the TCRdb D call of TRBD2 is not possible without DNA. CDR1 is PRHDT, CDR2 FYEKMQ, per germline (reference sequence). The CDR3 spans 16 residues. CDR3 residues: CASSNLGGAFTDTQYF.

This chain uses TRBV20-1 with TRBJ2-2; the D call from TCRdb, TRBD2, cannot be confirmed without DNA. The CDR3 loop spans 16 amino acids. Germline V lookup: CDR1 DFQATT, CDR2 SNEGSKA (reference sequence). This CDR3 reads CSARRGLAGDFGELFF.

V and J are TRBV29-1 and TRBJ1-2; TCRdb proposes TRBD1, but this gene call is untestable without DNA. The CDR3 loop spans 15 amino acids. Germline-derived CDR1 and CDR2 are SQVTM and ANQGSEA. The CDR3 loop is CSVVLIVGQSDGYTF.

The chain joins TRBV28 to TRBJ2-4; the TCRdb D gene call, TRBD2, has no DNA to confirm it. The CDR3 sequence is 12 residues long. The V gene's germline CDR1 is MDHEN and CDR2 SYDVKM. The CDR3 loop reads CASRMGGNIQYF.

The CDR3 sequence: CASSVSPGSNYEQYF. The gene calls are TRBV5-1 and TRBJ2-7; TCRdb selects TRBD1, and the lack of DNA leaves this call unchecked. In germline, CDR1 is SGHRS, CDR2 YFSETQ. The CDR3 is 15 amino acids.

Frequency places this clonotype as medium-sized (0.01 to 0.1%). This rearrangement joins TRBV27 to TRBJ2-3; TCRdb gives TRBD2 as the D gene, but with no DNA this cannot be confirmed. CDR1 and CDR2 from the germline V gene are MNHEY and SMNVEV (reference sequence). CDR3 size: 13 residues. CDR3 in amino acids: CASSSTSEDTQYF.

This chain uses TRBV19 with TRBJ2-2. CDR3 size: 14 residues. In germline, CDR1 is LNHDA, CDR2 SQIVND (reference sequence). The CDR3 here is CASSISGSIGELFF.

The chain employs TRBV5-4 and TRBJ1-2; absent DNA, TCRdb's TRBD1 call cannot be checked. The CDR3 runs to 14 residues. The germline gives CDR1 SGHNT, CDR2 YYREEE (reference sequence). The CDR3 loop reads CASSPRLDREGYTF.

The rearrangement uses TRBV6-1 and TRBJ2-2; lacking DNA, the TRBD1 call made by TCRdb goes unchecked. Germline CDR1 reads MNHNS; CDR2 reads SASEGT. This CDR3 has 15 residues. CDR3 loop: CASSVGARLSGELFF.

CDR3 region: CASSAHGEGGSYEQYF. The gene calls are TRBV25-1 and TRBJ2-7; as DNA is missing, the TRBD1 call by TCRdb cannot be tested. Germline lookup yields CDR1 MGHDK and CDR2 SYGVNS. The CDR3 has 16 residues.

The chain employs TRBV6-2 or TRBV6-3 and TRBJ2-2. The germline V gene encodes CDR1 MNHEY and CDR2 SVGEGT. The CDR3 loop spans 11 amino acids. The CDR3: CAIGVAGELFF.

The rearrangement joins TRBV6-1 to TRBJ2-1; checking the TCRdb D call of TRBD1 is not possible without DNA. From germline, CDR1 is MNHNS and CDR2 SASEGT. This CDR3 spans 16 amino acids. The CDR3 sequence: CASSHTGTVSYNEQFF.

The chain links TRBV20-1 to TRBJ1-2; TCRdb indicates TRBD1, and absent DNA this call remains unverified. CDR1 is DFQATT, CDR2 SNEGSKA, per germline (reference sequence). CDR3 length: 13 residues. The CDR3: CSASDRDRYGYTF.

The rearrangement links TRBV6-1 to TRBJ1-2; TCRdb picks TRBD1, but there is no DNA to check that call. CDR3 length equals 14 residues. Germline CDR1 MNHNS, CDR2 SASEGT. The CDR3 sequence: CASSEAIGGYGYTF.

The V and J genes are TRBV5-1 and TRBJ1-4. The germline V gene encodes CDR1 SGHRS and CDR2 YFSETQ. There are 16 residues in the CDR3. The CDR3 reads CASSPVGVATNEKLFF.

The chain is built from TRBV20-1 and TRBJ1-1. Per germline, CDR1 DFQATT and CDR2 SNEGSKA (reference sequence). This CDR3 spans 14 amino acids. The CDR3 here is CSARPLQGNTEAFF.

The rearrangement links TRBV9 to TRBJ2-4; the TCRdb D gene call, TRBD2, has no DNA to confirm it. CDR3 size: 15 residues. The germline gives CDR1 SGDLS, CDR2 YYNGEE. The CDR3 protein is CASSGGGAGHGIQYF.